The T cell receptor beta chain described here comes from a study of type 1 and type 2 diabetes patients. At the level of the study: Participants included type 1 and type 2 diabetes patients plus nondiabetic controls. Study results and limitations: Age and gender were not matched between study groups, possibly biasing interpretation. Some expanded clones seen only in T1D might occur in additional T2D or control samples.

Amplification started from genomic DNA. A primer set of 30 forward and 13 reverse primers amplified the CDR3. TCRdb used MiXCR to reprocess the multiplex PCR reads, holding one entry per CDR3 protein. The sample contains a few hundred thousand distinct CDR3 sequences, 47% of which appear only once. V was clipped by 8 bases and J by 3 bases, with 10 bases between them. In germline, CDR1 is SQVTM, CDR2 ANQGSEA. The CDR3 is 12 residues long. Peripheral blood, 7.5 to 10 milliliters per participant, was collected. Comment on this clonotype: Its antigen is not known.

This rearrangement joins TRBV29-1 to TRBJ1-4; no definite D call. The sequence was obtained from a man aged 18 to 30 with type 2 diabetes. The sequenced sample was peripheral blood mononuclear cells (PBMCs). CDR3 region: CSFRQANEKLFF. DNA of the CDR3: TGCAGCTTCAGACAAGCTAATGAAAAACTGTTTTTT.